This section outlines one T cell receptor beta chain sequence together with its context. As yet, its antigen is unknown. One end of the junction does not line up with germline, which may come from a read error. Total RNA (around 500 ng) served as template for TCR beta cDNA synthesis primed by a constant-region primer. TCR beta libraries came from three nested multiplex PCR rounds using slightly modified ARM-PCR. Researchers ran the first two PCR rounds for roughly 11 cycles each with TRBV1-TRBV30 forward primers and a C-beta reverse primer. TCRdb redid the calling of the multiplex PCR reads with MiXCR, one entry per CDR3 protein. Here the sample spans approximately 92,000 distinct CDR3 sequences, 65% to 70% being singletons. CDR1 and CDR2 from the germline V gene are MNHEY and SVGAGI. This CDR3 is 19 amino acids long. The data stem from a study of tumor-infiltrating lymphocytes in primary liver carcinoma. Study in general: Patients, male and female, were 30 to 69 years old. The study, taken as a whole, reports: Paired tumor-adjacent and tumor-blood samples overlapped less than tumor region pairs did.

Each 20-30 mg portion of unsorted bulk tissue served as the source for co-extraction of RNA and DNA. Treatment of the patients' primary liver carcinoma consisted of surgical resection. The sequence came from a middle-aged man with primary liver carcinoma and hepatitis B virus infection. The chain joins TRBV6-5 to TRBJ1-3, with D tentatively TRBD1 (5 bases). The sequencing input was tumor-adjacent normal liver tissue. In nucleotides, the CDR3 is TGTGCCAGCAGTTACTCGGTTATAGGGTTAGGACACTCTGGAACCACCATATATTTT. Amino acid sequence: CASSYSVIGLGHSGTTIYF.